Sequencing of this T cell receptor (beta chain) was carried out in a study of PD-1 blockade in classical Hodgkin lymphoma. Notes on the study in general: The authors have not defined what causes the repertoire differences, possibly disease activity or prior therapy. Newly diagnosed patients were said to have less baseline TCR diversity than healthy donors did.

The time point: newly diagnosed, previously untreated cHL patient sample. The authors compared against newly diagnosed, untreated classical Hodgkin lymphoma PBMCs. The trim removed 5 bases at V and 3 bases at J, leaving 4 bases unmatched. The CDR3 spans 14 residues. Per germline, CDR1 SGHTA and CDR2 FQGNSA. Produced via immunoSEQ multiplex PCR; TCRdb's table is partial and in-frame only. The table includes several thousand clones, 78% detected once. This clone was observed a single time. What it binds is unknown. The J gene is TRBJ2-3, the V gene TRBV7-2; 8 bases agree with TRBD2. The sequence derives from a human donor with classical Hodgkin lymphoma. Sequenced: peripheral blood mononuclear cells (PBMCs). Here the CDR3 reads CASSGTSVTDTQYF. CDR3 bases: TGTGCCAGCAGCGGGACTAGTGTAACAGATACGCAGTATTTT.